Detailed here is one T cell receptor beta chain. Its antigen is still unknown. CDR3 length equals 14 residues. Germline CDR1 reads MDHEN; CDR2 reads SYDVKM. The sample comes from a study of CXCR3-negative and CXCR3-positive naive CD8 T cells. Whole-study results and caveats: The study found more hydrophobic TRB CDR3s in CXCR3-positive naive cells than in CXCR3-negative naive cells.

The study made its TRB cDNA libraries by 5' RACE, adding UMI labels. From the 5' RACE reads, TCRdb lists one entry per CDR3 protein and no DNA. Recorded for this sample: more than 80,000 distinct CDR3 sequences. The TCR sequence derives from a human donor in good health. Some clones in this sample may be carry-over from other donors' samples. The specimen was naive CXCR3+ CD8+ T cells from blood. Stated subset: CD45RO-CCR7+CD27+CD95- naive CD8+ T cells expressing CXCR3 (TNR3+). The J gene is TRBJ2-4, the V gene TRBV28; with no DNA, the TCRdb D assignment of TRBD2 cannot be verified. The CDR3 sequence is CASSFFGGANIQYF.